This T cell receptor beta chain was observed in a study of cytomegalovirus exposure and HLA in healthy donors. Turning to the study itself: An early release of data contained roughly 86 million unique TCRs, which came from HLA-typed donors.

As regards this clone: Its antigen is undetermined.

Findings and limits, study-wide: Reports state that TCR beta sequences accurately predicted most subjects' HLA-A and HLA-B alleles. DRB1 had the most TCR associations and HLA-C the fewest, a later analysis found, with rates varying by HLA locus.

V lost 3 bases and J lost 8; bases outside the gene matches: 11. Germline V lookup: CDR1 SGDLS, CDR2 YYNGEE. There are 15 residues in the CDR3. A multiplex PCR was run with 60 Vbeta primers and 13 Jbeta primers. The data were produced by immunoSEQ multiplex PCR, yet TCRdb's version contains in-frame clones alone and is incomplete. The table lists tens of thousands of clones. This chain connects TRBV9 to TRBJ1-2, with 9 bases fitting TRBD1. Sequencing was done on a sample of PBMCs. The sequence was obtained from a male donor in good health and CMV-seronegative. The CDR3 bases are TGTGCCAGCAGCGCTCTGACAGGGGGATCGTTAGGCTACACCTTC. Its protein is CASSALTGGSLGYTF.